Sequencing of this T cell receptor beta chain was carried out in a study of blood T cell repertoires in COVID-19. As processed by the authors: It was from reference gene primer amplification that nucleated cell counts were estimated. Produced via immunoSEQ multiplex PCR; TCRdb's table is partial and in-frame only. Clone size and V and J calls were adopted from that table, with D and trimming inferred from the DNA. Among more than 45,000 clones, approximately 90% were seen once, and the ten largest hold around 15%. In its sample, this clone was seen many times. This CDR3 has 19 residues. The clonotype originates from a man aged 65 to 85 with acute or convalescent COVID-19. Sequenced: peripheral blood. The chain couples TRBV12-2 to TRBJ1-6; TRBD1, the table's D call, lacks a check against the DNA. TRBV12-2 is a listed pseudogene. CDR3 in DNA: TGTGCAAGTCGCTTAGCCCCGACAGGGGGATGTGTGGGGTTTCCACCCCTCCACTTT. This codes for CASRLAPTGGCVGFPPLHF.